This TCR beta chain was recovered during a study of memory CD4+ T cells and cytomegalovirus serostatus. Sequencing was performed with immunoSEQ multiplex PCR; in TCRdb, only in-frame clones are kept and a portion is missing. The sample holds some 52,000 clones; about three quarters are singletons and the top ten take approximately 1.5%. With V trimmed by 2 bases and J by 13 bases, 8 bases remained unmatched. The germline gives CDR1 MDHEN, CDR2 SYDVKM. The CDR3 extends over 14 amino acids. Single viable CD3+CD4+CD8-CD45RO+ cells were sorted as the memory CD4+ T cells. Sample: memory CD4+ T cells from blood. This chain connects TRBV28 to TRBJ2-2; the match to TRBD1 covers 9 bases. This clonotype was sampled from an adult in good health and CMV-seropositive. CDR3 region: CASSLASTGGLLFF. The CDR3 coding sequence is TGTGCCAGCAGTTTAGCCTCGACAGGGGGGTTGCTGTTTTTT.